This T cell receptor (beta chain) was captured by sequencing in a study of OX40 agonist ivuxolimab in advanced cancers. Clones were sequenced by immunoSEQ multiplex PCR, and TCRdb holds only the in-frame ones, with some missing. The sample yields 60,000 to 75,000 clones, roughly four fifths seen once. CDR1 MDHEN and CDR2 SYDVKM come from the germline V gene. The CDR3 has 12 residues. After removal of 7 bases from V and 5 bases from J, the junction contained 3 bases not matched to a gene. The chain is built from TRBV28 and TRBJ2-3, with 7 bases that match TRBD1. The sample in question was CD4+ or CD8+ T cells sorted from blood, obtained in a trial of the OX40 agonist ivuxolimab. This TCR was recovered from an adult with an advanced solid tumor such as melanoma, head and neck, liver or kidney cancer. The CDR3 nucleotides read TGTGCCAGCAAGGGGGCCGAAGATACGCAGTATTTT. As protein: CASKGAEDTQYF.